This TCR beta chain was profiled in a study of beta chain features in type 1 diabetes. General study findings and limits: Among patients, naive, central memory and Treg TCRB repertoires appeared more similar than among healthy donors. VDJ junctions sequenced from type 1 diabetes patients showed fewer insertions and more deletions. For Type 1 diabetes patients, all four CD4+ subsets carried TCRB CDR3s that were moderately but significantly shorter.

Sorted populations all exceeded 98% purity. In germline, CDR1 is MNHEY, CDR2 SMNVEV (reference sequence). V trimming: 6 bases; J trimming: 0 bases; junction bases outside the gene matches: 10. The CDR3 covers 16 residues. Isolated RNA was reverse transcribed in full, so expressed TCRB transcripts were sequenced. Repertoires were generated with immunoSEQ multiplex PCR, while TCRdb's copy carries only in-frame clones and drops some. The table lists more than 200,000 clones, under 20% of them singletons. On this clone itself: As yet, its antigen is unknown.

The source material was naive CD4+ T cells from blood. The chain links TRBV27 to TRBJ1-1; 7 bases map to TRBD1. The receptor was isolated from a man between 25 and 39 years old with type 1 diabetes. CDR3 DNA sequence: TGTGCCAGCAGCTCCAGACAGGGACTACTGAACACTGAAGCTTTCTTT. Protein: CASSSRQGLLNTEAFF.